These 25 T cell receptor beta chains were all obtained from the same sample, sequenced in a study of response to subunit inactivated influenza vaccine. TCRdb analysed the RT-PCR reads with MiXCR anew, one entry per CDR3 protein. The table includes 450,000 to 700,000 distinct CDR3 sequences, 14% detected once. The material sequenced was PBMCs from blood, taken approximately 13 days after vaccination. The receptor set was obtained from a man aged 45 to 65 who received an inactivated influenza vaccine.

This chain links TRBV6-1 with TRBJ2-7; the match to TRBD1 covers 7 bases. The germline V gene encodes CDR1 MNHNS and CDR2 SASEGT. Trimming removed 7 bases from V and 5 bases from J; junction bases left unmatched: 11. CDR3 size: 14 residues. For the CDR3, the DNA is TGTGCCAGCAAGCTGGCAGGGGGTTACGACGAGCAGTACTTC. It translates to CASKLAGGYDEQYF.

This clonotype appeared a few times. The rearrangement links TRBV29-1 to TRBJ2-7; 13 positions agree with TRBD2. V lost 2 bases and J lost 1; bases outside the gene matches: 5. Germline V gene lookup returns CDR1 SQVTM and CDR2 ANQGSEA. The CDR3 contains 16 residues. CDR3 coding DNA: TGCAGCGTTGAACGAAGACTAGCGGGAGGTTCCTACGAGCAGTACTTC. It translates to CSVERRLAGGSYEQYF.

The V and J genes are TRBV6-5 and TRBJ2-3; 7 bases match TRBD1. V lost 0 bases to trimming and J lost 2 bases; unmatched junction nucleotides: 2. CDR1 is MNHEY and CDR2 is SVGAGI in the germline V gene. The CDR3 contains 15 residues. The CDR3 DNA is TGTGCCAGCAGTTACTCTGGGACAGTCACAGATACGCAGTATTTT. Amino acids: CASSYSGTVTDTQYF.

This clonotype came up many times. The chain links TRBV29-1 to TRBJ2-5, with D perhaps matching TRBD1 or TRBD2 (6 bases each). CDR3 length: 14 residues. Trimming removed 4 bases from V and 4 bases from J, with 16 bases in between. The germline CDR1 and CDR2 sequences are SQVTM and ANQGSEA. DNA for the CDR3: TGCAGCGTTGGCACAGGGACTGGGGCAGAGACCCAGTACTTC. The encoded protein is CSVGTGTGAETQYF.

V usage is TRBV7-8 and J usage is TRBJ2-5, with D tentatively TRBD1 or TRBD2 (5 bases each). There are 15 residues in the CDR3. Looked up from germline, CDR1 is SGHVS and CDR2 is FQNEAQ. The ends were cut back, 6 bases at V and 4 bases at J, with 18 bases in the middle. The CDR3 region has the DNA TGTGCCAGCAGTCTCGGGGACGGGTCAAGAGAGACCCAGTACTTC. Its protein product is CASSLGDGSRETQYF.

This clonotype showed up many times. The V gene is TRBV20-1, the J gene TRBJ2-1, with D unclear. Germline CDR1 and CDR2: DFQATT and SNEGSKA (reference sequence). V shed 5 bases and J shed 0 bases, with 29 bases lying between them. CDR3 length: 20 amino acids. In nucleotides, the CDR3 is TGCAGTGCTGACGGCTTGCAACGGGCGCGGCCGTTCAGCTCCTACAATGAGCAGTTCTTC. Amino acid sequence: CSADGLQRARPFSSYNEQFF.

This clonotype occurred a few times. The chain employs TRBV10-3 and TRBJ2-3; no clear D gene. V gave up 4 bases and J gave up 2 bases, with 7 bases separating them. The CDR3 length is 13 residues. Germline lookup yields CDR1 ENHRY and CDR2 SYGVKD. The CDR3: CAISVQATDTQYF. Written as DNA, the CDR3 is TGTGCCATCAGTGTACAAGCCACAGATACGCAGTATTTT.

V usage is TRBV20-1 and J usage is TRBJ2-6; the D is unclear. Trimming took off 5 bases at V and 1 base at J, with 6 bases between the two ends. Germline V lookup: CDR1 DFQATT, CDR2 SNEGSKA (reference sequence). This CDR3 contains 13 residues. The CDR3 reads CSALDSGANVLTF. The DNA of the CDR3 is TGCAGTGCTCTCGATTCTGGGGCCAACGTCCTGACTTTC.

This clonotype has more than one count but fewer than ten. The chain links TRBV6-1 to TRBJ2-3; TRBD1 matches at 10 bases. J gave up 3 bases and V 8 bases, and 8 bases lay outside the gene matches. The germline V gene has CDR1 MNHNS and CDR2 SASEGT. CDR3 length: 15 amino acids. The CDR3 nucleotides are TGTGCCAGCTCGATGGGACAGGGGAAGACAGATACGCAGTATTTT. Translating gives CASSMGQGKTDTQYF.

This clonotype was recorded many times. The chain links TRBV6-1 to TRBJ1-2, with TRBD1 identical over 10 bases. The J segment lost 5 bases and the V segment lost 8 bases, leaving 17 bases of the junction unmatched. The V gene's germline CDR1 is MNHNS and CDR2 SASEGT. The CDR3 runs 17 residues. CDR3 coding DNA: TGTGCCAGCCGACTATCCCCTCTCGGGACAGGGGTATATGGCTACACCTTC. This codes for CASRLSPLGTGVYGYTF.

This clonotype was seen ten or more times. V usage is TRBV7-3 and J usage is TRBJ1-6; unclear D gene. Trimming left V 2 bases short and J 7 bases short, with 12 bases between. Germline V gene data show CDR1 as SGHTA and CDR2 as FQGTGA. This CDR3 is built from 15 residues. CDR3: CASSLAGLGNSPLHF. The CDR3 nucleotides are TGTGCCAGCAGCTTAGCAGGATTAGGGAATTCACCCCTCCACTTT.

This rearrangement joins TRBV6-2 or TRBV6-3 to TRBJ2-3; D is uncertain. Trimming removed 2 bases from V and 1 base from J, with 13 bases in between. CDR1 is MNHEY and CDR2 is SVGEGT in the germline V gene. The length of the CDR3 is 16 residues. The CDR3 DNA reads TGTGCCAGCAGTTACACGTTTCTAGGAGGCACAGATACGCAGTATTTT. It specifies CASSYTFLGGTDTQYF.

The chain's CDR3 is CASSSPAGTEAFF. For the CDR3, the DNA is TGTGCCAGCAGTTCACCCGCTGGTACTGAAGCTTTCTTT. The chain combines TRBV6-5 with TRBJ1-1, with D uncertain. Germline lookup yields CDR1 MNHEY and CDR2 SVGAGI. The CDR3 has 13 amino acids. V lost 4 bases and J 5 bases, leaving 11 bases between the germline ends.

This clonotype showed up just a few times. At one end, the junction sequence differs from germline, possibly due to a read error. The genes are TRBV12-3 or TRBV12-4 and TRBJ2-2; 10 nucleotides match TRBD1. The CDR3 is 15 amino acids. Written as DNA, the CDR3 is TGCGCCAGCCGAACCAGGACAGGGGGTACCGGGGAGCTGTTTTTT. Encoded protein: CASRTRTGGTGELFF.

The chain couples TRBV6-1 to TRBJ1-4; no clear D. Germline V gene lookup returns CDR1 MNHNS and CDR2 SASEGT. Trimming took off 9 bases at V and 8 bases at J, with 19 bases between the two ends. CDR3 length: 14 amino acids. This chain's CDR3 is CASDRPAFPEKLFF. The CDR3 DNA sequence: TGTGCCAGTGACCGACCCGCCTTCCCCGAAAAACTGTTTTTT.

The J gene is TRBJ2-7, the V gene TRBV29-1; D is unresolved. V was pared by 3 bases and J by 0 bases, with 6 bases between. The CDR3 contains 12 residues. The V gene's germline CDR1 is SQVTM and CDR2 ANQGSEA. CDR3 DNA sequence: TGCAGCGTTGAGAAGGACTCCTACGAGCAGTACTTC. It specifies CSVEKDSYEQYF.

The rearrangement joins TRBV5-1 to TRBJ2-3, with no clear D. In germline, CDR1 is SGHRS, CDR2 YFSETQ. The germline V and J ends were trimmed by 3 bases and 1 base, with 12 bases remaining between them. CDR3 size: 15 residues. CDR3 in amino acids: CASSYAVTGTDTQYF. The CDR3 DNA reads as TGCGCCAGCAGCTATGCGGTGACCGGCACAGATACGCAGTATTTT. The whole variable domain, filled in from reference TRBV5-1 and TRBJ2-3, reads KAGVTQTPRYLIKTRGQQVTLSCSPISGHRSVSWYQQTPGQGLQFLFEYFSETQRNKGNFPGRFSGRQFSNSRSEMNVSTLELGDSALYLCASSYAVTGTDTQYFGPGTRLTVL.

CDR3 sequence reads: CASSQDMASGSYEQYF. The CDR3 region has the DNA TGTGCCAGCAGCCAAGACATGGCTAGCGGGTCCTACGAGCAGTACTTC. The chain couples TRBV4-2 to TRBJ2-7; 8 bases line up with TRBD2. V shed 0 bases and J 1 base; nucleotides not matched to a gene: 5. This CDR3 contains 16 residues. CDR1 and CDR2 (germline): LGHNA, YNFKEQ.

This rearrangement joins TRBV28 to TRBJ2-5; D may be TRBD1 or TRBD2 (5 bases each). The CDR3 consists of 16 residues. Germline values: CDR1 MDHEN, CDR2 SYDVKM. The V end lost 1 base, the J end lost 1 base, and 13 bases lay between the germline ends. CDR3 bases: TGTGCCAGCAGTTTATTGGGGCGGGTAATCCAAGAGACCCAGTACTTC. Translation gives CASSLLGRVIQETQYF.

This sequence joins TRBV4-2 and TRBJ2-2; either TRBD1 or TRBD2 may supply D (6 bases each). Germline-derived CDR1 and CDR2 are LGHNA and YNFKEQ. V gave up 1 base and J gave up 4 bases, with 16 bases separating them. CDR3 length: 17 residues. The CDR3 nucleotides read TGTGCCAGCAGCCAAGGCCAAAGACTAGGGGGCACCGGGGAGCTGTTTTTT. Translating gives CASSQGQRLGGTGELFF.

This clonotype was detected a few times. The chain is built from TRBV10-3 and TRBJ1-2, with D tentatively TRBD1 (5 bases). Trimming removed 8 bases at V and 0 bases at J, with 16 bases between. Germline V gene sequence: CDR1 ENHRY, CDR2 SYGVKD. CDR3 size: 15 residues. In DNA form, the CDR3 reads TGTGCCATCTCTCCGCGGGACCGGTCTAACTATGGCTACACCTTC. Residues: CAISPRDRSNYGYTF.

This clonotype appeared many times. This chain connects TRBV5-6 to TRBJ2-5; D is ambiguous. The germline gives CDR1 SGHDT, CDR2 YYEEEE. The CDR3 length is 15 residues. The V and J ends lost 0 bases and 0 bases respectively, with 9 bases between them. In DNA, the CDR3 is TGTGCCAGCAGCTTGGTTACAGTTTACCAAGAGACCCAGTACTTC. Translated: CASSLVTVYQETQYF.

The chain has TRBV5-1 and TRBJ1-4, with unresolved D. V was trimmed by 1 base and J by 4 bases, leaving 8 bases between them. CDR1 is SGHRS, CDR2 YFSETQ, per germline. The CDR3 spans 14 residues. CDR3 sequence (DNA): TGCGCCAGCAGCTTGTCCGGAAATAATGAAAAACTGTTTTTT. Its translation is CASSLSGNNEKLFF.

The chain employs TRBV7-2 and TRBJ2-1; tentative D call: TRBD2 (5 bases). Trimming removed 1 base from V and 16 bases from J, with 17 bases in between. The germline V gene has CDR1 SGHTA and CDR2 FQGNSA. The CDR3 covers 13 residues. The CDR3 spells CASSLGNRGPGFF. For the CDR3, the DNA is TGTGCCAGCAGCTTAGGGAATCGAGGGCCAGGATTCTTC. The whole variable domain, remainder taken from reference TRBV7-2 and TRBJ2-1, is GAGVSQSPSNKVTEKGKDVELRCDPISGHTALYWYRQSLGQGLEFLIYFQGNSAPDKSGLPSDRFSAERTGGSVSTLTIQRTQQEDSAVYLCASSLGNRGPGFFGPGTRLTVL.

This clonotype was picked up a small number of times. J is TRBJ2-2 and V is TRBV20-1; 16 positions agree with TRBD2. Germline CDR1 is DFQATT and CDR2 is SNEGSKA (reference sequence). V was pared by 2 bases and J by 5 bases, with 11 bases of the junction left unmatched. There are 19 residues in the CDR3. The CDR3 is CSARHSGTSGRASTGELFF. CDR3 bases: TGCAGTGCTAGACACTCCGGGACTAGCGGGAGGGCTAGTACCGGGGAGCTGTTTTTT.